This record looks at one TCR beta chain sequence and its context. The method was immunoSEQ multiplex PCR; TCRdb's version includes in-frame clones alone and lacks a portion of them. The sample lists about 610,000 clones; 85% to 90% were seen once. These data originate in a study of shared T cell receptors in the human thymus. CDR3 length: 14 amino acids. Germline V lookup: CDR1 SGDLS, CDR2 YYNGEE. The V end lost 4 bases, the J end lost 3 bases, and 12 bases lay between the germline ends. These data were likewise used in another study, on human thymus T cells. From that second work: Immunologically healthy infants in Finland undergoing congenital heart defect surgery were the donors. Both thymic and peripheral blood repertoires showed apparently biased V and J usage. In unrelated individuals, thymic repertoires overlapped highly, according to related research.

The clonotype comes from a boy in the first two years of life with a congenital heart defect. The V gene is TRBV9, the J gene TRBJ2-3; D is uncertain. Material for sequencing was thymocytes. This CDR3 is CASSINYGTDTQYF. CDR3 bases: TGTGCCAGCAGCATCAATTACGGGACAGATACGCAGTATTTT. Drawing the rest from reference TRBV9 and TRBJ2-3, the complete variable domain is DSGVTQTPKHLITATGQRVTLRCSPRSGDLSVYWYQQSLDQGLQFLIQYYNGEERAKGNILERFSAQQFPDLHSELNLSSLELGDSALYFCASSINYGTDTQYFGPGTRLTVL.